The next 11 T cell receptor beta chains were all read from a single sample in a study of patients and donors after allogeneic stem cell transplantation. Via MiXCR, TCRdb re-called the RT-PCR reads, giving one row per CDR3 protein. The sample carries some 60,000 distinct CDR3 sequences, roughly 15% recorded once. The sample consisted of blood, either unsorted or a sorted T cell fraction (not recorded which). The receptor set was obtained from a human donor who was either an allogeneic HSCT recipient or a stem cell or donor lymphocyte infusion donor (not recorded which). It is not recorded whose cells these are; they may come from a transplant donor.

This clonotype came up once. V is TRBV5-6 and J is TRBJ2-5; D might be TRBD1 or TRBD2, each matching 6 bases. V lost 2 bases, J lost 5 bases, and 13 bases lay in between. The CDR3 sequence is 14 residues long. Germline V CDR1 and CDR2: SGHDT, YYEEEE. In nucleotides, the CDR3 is TGTGCCAGCAGCTTAATGGGGGGCTCGGAGACCCAGTACTTC. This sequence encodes CASSLMGGSETQYF.

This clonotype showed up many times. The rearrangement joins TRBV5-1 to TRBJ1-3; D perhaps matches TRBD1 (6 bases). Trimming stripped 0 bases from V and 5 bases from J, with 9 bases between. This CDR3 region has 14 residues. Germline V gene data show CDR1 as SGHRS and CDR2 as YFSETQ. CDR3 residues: CASSLGDNRNTIYF. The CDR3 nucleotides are TGCGCCAGCAGCTTGGGGGACAACCGAAACACCATATATTTT.

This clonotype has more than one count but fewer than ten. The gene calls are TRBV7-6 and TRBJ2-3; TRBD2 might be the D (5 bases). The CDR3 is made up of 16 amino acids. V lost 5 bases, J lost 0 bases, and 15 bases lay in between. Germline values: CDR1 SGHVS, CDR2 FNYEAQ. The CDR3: CASSLQDYRSTDTQYF. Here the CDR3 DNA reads TGTGCCAGCAGCCTCCAAGACTACCGAAGCACAGATACGCAGTATTTT. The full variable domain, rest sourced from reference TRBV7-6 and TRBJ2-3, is GAGVSQSPRYKVTKRGQDVALRCDPISGHVSLYWYRQALGQGPEFLTYFNYEAQQDKSGLPNDRFSAERPEGSISTLTIQRTEQRDSAMYRCASSLQDYRSTDTQYFGPGTRLTVL.

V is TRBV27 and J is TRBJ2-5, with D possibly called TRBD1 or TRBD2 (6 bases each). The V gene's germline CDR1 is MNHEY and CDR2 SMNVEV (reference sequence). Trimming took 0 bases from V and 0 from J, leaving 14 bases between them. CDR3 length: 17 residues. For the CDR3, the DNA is TGTGCCAGCAGTTTATCGATCGGGGGCGAATACCAAGAGACCCAGTACTTC. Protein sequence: CASSLSIGGEYQETQYF.

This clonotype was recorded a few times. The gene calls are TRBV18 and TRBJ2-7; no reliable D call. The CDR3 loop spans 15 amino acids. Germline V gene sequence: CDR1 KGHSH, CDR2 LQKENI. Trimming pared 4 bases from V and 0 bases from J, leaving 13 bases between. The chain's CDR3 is CASSRAGRYSYEQYF. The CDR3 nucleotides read TGTGCCAGCTCACGGGCAGGCCGCTACTCCTACGAGCAGTACTTC.

The CDR3: CASSSPKAGFRTQYF. CDR3 in DNA: TGTGCCAGCAGTTCACCCAAAGCAGGGTTCAGGACCCAGTACTTC. J is TRBJ2-5 and V is TRBV12-3 or TRBV12-4; D is possibly TRBD1 (5 bases). The CDR3 is 15 amino acids. Trimming removed 4 bases from V and 7 bases from J, with 19 bases in between.

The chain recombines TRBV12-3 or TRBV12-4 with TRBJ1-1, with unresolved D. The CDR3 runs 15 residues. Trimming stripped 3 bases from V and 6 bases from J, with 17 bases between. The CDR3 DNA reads TGTGCCAGCAGTTTCTCTTTTGCTGCGGGCGCTGAAGCTTTCTTT. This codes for CASSFSFAAGAEAFF.

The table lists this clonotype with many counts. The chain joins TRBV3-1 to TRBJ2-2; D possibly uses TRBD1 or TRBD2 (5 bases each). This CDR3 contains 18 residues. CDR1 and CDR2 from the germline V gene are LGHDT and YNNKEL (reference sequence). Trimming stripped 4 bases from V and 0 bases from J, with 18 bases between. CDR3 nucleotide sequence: TGTGCCAGCAGCCCCGATCCGGGGCAGCCTGCGAACACCGGGGAGCTGTTTTTT. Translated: CASSPDPGQPANTGELFF. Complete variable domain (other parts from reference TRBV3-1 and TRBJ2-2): DTAVSQTPKYLVTQMGNDKSIKCEQNLGHDTMYWYKQDSKKFLKIMFSYNNKELIINETVPNRFSPKSPDKAHLNLHINSLELGDSAVYFCASSPDPGQPANTGELFFGEGSRLTVL.

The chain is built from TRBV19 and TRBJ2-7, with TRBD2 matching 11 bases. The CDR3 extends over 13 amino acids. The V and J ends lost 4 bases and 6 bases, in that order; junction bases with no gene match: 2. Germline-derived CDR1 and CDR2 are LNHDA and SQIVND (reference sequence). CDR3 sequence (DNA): TGTGCCAGTAGTAACCTAGCGGGAGGCGAGCAGTACTTC. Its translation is CASSNLAGGEQYF.

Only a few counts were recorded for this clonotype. CDR3 DNA sequence: TGTGCCAGCAGTGATCAACCAGGTAGCTCCTACGAGCAGTACTTC. Translation gives CASSDQPGSSYEQYF. The J gene is TRBJ2-7, the V gene TRBV25-1; D gene unclear. The ends were cut back, 3 bases at V and 0 bases at J, with 12 bases in the middle. CDR1 is MGHDK and CDR2 is SYGVNS in the germline V gene. The CDR3 sequence is 15 residues long.

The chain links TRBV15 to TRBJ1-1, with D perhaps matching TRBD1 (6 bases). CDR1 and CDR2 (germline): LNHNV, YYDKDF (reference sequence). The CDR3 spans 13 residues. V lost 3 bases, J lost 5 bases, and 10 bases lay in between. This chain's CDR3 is CATSSRGGTEAFF. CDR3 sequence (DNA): TGTGCCACCAGCAGCAGAGGGGGAACTGAAGCTTTCTTT.